This TCR beta chain appears in the sequencing data of a study of tumor-infiltrating lymphocytes in localized non-small cell lung cancer. Study details: Patients included smokers and never-smokers with various histologies, some sampled after neoadjuvant chemotherapy.

This clone was counted only a few times. Data came from immunoSEQ multiplex PCR; TCRdb stores just in-frame clones and leaves some out. The sample lists roughly 30,000 clones, 70% to 90% occurring once. V was shortened by 6 bases and J by 4 bases, with 6 bases between the two germline ends. The germline V gene encodes CDR1 PRHDT and CDR2 FYEKMQ (reference sequence). The CDR3 runs 12 residues. The sequenced sample was lung tumor tissue. The sequence came from a human donor with non-small cell lung cancer. The chain joins TRBV13 to TRBJ1-4; D not resolved. The chain's CDR3 is CASRRSNEKLFF. CDR3 DNA: TGTGCCAGCAGGAGGAGTAATGAAAAACTGTTTTTT.